This T cell receptor (beta chain) was recovered during a study of response to subunit inactivated influenza vaccine. Each CDR3 protein gets one entry after TCRdb re-called the RT-PCR reads with MiXCR. The data show hundreds of thousands of distinct CDR3 sequences, 14% seen once. The CDR3 has 13 residues. Trimming took off 6 bases at V and 6 bases at J, with 14 bases between the two ends. Germline V gives CDR1 SGHTA, CDR2 FQGNSA. There are a few counts of this clonotype. This clonotype originated in a man aged 45-65 years who received an inactivated influenza vaccine. The chain recombines TRBV7-2 with TRBJ1-2; the D is unclear. The specimen comprised PBMCs from blood, sampled around two weeks before vaccination. CDR3 sequence reads: CASSLGSWDGYTF. DNA for the CDR3: TGTGCCAGCAGTTTGGGGTCTTGGGATGGCTACACCTTC.